Presented here are 5 T cell receptor beta chains from one specimen sequenced in a study of blood T cell repertoires in COVID-19 (TCRdb year 2020). Libraries were constructed by the immunoSEQ multiplex PCR assay. This immuneACCESS table, as held by TCRdb, lists in-frame sequences with V and J called but not all clones. Of the missing ones, under half trace to an unresolved V gene in checked studies; the others have no known cause. The sample table lists approximately 200,000 clones, about 80% of them with a count of one. The ten largest clones represent about 1.3% of the sample. Sequencing used PBMCs or T cells enriched from blood (not recorded which). The receptors here all came from a woman in her forties with acute COVID-19.

This clone was counted at least ten times. The CDR3 bases are TGTGCCAGCAGCTTCAGCAAGGAGGGTGAAGCTTTCTTT. Residues: CASSFSKEGEAFF. The J gene is TRBJ1-1, the V gene TRBV7-9; no clear D. V was cut by 3 bases and J by 7 bases, with 12 bases left in between. The CDR3 has 13 amino acids. The germline V gene has CDR1 SEHNR and CDR2 FQNEAQ (reference sequence). Complete variable domain (other parts from reference TRBV7-9 and TRBJ1-1): DTGVSQNPRHKITKRGQNVTFRCDPISEHNRLYWYRQTLGQGPEFLTYFQNEAQLEKSRLLSDRFSAERPKGSFSTLEIQRTEQGDSAMYLCASSFSKEGEAFFGQGTRLTVV.

This chain links TRBV12-3 or TRBV12-4 with TRBJ1-1; 10 bases are shared with TRBD1. CDR3 length: 13 amino acids. Losses at the gene ends were 5 bases for V and 5 bases for J; bases not matched to a gene: 2. The CDR3: CASSDRGPTEAFF. In DNA, the CDR3 is TGTGCCAGCAGTGACAGGGGGCCGACTGAAGCTTTCTTT.

The gene calls are TRBV19 and TRBJ1-5, with 9 bases lining up with TRBD1. CDR1 and CDR2 (germline): LNHDA, SQIVND (reference sequence). J was trimmed by 6 bases and V by 6 bases; bases with no gene match: 6. There are 14 residues in the CDR3. As DNA, the CDR3 is TGTGCCAGTAGCCTCACAGGGGGCGGTCAGCCCCAGCATTTT. As protein: CASSLTGGGQPQHF. The variable domain in full, with the rest retrieved from reference TRBV19 and TRBJ1-5, is DGGITQSPKYLFRKEGQNVTLSCEQNLNHDAMYWYRQDPGQGLRLIYYSQIVNDFQKGDIAEGYSVSREKKESFPLTVTSAQKNPTAFYLCASSLTGGGQPQHFGDGTRLSIL.

The rearrangement joins TRBV12-3 or TRBV12-4 to TRBJ2-1; TRBD2 aligns across 9 bases. The CDR3 has 13 residues. V lost 6 bases to trimming and J lost 8 bases; unmatched junction nucleotides: 5. This chain's CDR3 is CASSKLAGDEQFF. For the CDR3, the DNA is TGTGCCAGCAGCAAACTAGCGGGCGATGAGCAGTTCTTC.

The CDR3 sequence is CASSFDYNSPLHF. CDR3 coding DNA: TGCGCCAGCAGCTTCGACTACAATTCACCCCTCCACTTT. The chain recombines TRBV5-1 with TRBJ1-6; D not resolved. Germline V lookup: CDR1 SGHRS, CDR2 YFSETQ. This CDR3 region has 13 residues. V lost 2 bases and J 7 bases, leaving 7 bases between the germline ends. Looking up the rest from reference TRBV5-1 and TRBJ1-6 gives the full variable domain: KAGVTQTPRYLIKTRGQQVTLSCSPISGHRSVSWYQQTPGQGLQFLFEYFSETQRNKGNFPGRFSGRQFSNSRSEMNVSTLELGDSALYLCASSFDYNSPLHFGNGTRLTVT.